This TCR beta chain was captured in a study of T-cell reconstitution after alpha-beta-depleted transplantation in children. Study observations and caveats: Approximately two months post-transplant, alpha-beta T cells reportedly originated from several hundred expanded graft clones. Some patients owed their high day-60 TCRbeta diversity to surviving recipient T cells and thymic progenitors.

A library of TCRbeta sequences, prepared with unique molecular identifiers, was generated. From the PCR reads, TCRdb called clonotypes with MiXCR, one entry per CDR3 protein. The sample contains hundreds of thousands of distinct CDR3 sequences, roughly 16% of which appear only once. The CDR3 runs to 13 residues. Germline assignment: CDR1 MGHDK and CDR2 SYGVNS. Trimming left V 7 bases short and J 7 bases short, with 13 bases between. Details on this clonotype: Antigen: not known.

This sample comprised PBMCs, mostly from graft donor cells, obtained 360 days after TCRalphabeta/CD19-depleted stem cell transplant. This chain uses TRBV25-1 with TRBJ2-2; D not certain. The receptor comes from a boy in the first two years of life who had a stem cell transplant for Wiskott-Aldrich syndrome, so the T cells may come from the graft donor. CDR3 amino acids: CASTPWTSGELFF. The DNA of the CDR3 is TGTGCCAGCACCCCTTGGACCAGCGGGGAGCTGTTTTTT.